These T cell receptor beta chains were read from a single sample in a study of blood T cell repertoires in COVID-19. Repertoires were generated with immunoSEQ multiplex PCR, while TCRdb's copy carries only in-frame clones and drops some. This sample has 120,000 to 150,000 clones; 85% occur once, and the top ten carry 6.2%. Sequencing input: PBMCs or T cells enriched from blood (not recorded which). The receptors derive from a woman in her thirties or forties who had recovered from COVID-19. Each CDR3 is given with its conserved first and last residue. Clone size is stated in some rows and not others, as once, few, many or a class when expanded.

V,size,J,CDR3
TRBV11-2,NA,TRBJ1-2,CASRTGGSGYGYTF
TRBV2,NA,TRBJ2-7,CASSEGAGTTYEQYF
TRBV5-1,NA,TRBJ2-3,CASSKREDSTDTQYF
TRBV4-1,NA,TRBJ2-1,CASSQDRRGGVDNEQFF
TRBV30,NA,TRBJ1-1,CAWGTALNTEAFF
TRBV11-3,NA,TRBJ2-2,CASSLDDRANPGELFF
TRBV5-4,NA,TRBJ1-4,CASSLVSGGNEKLFF
TRBV4-1,once,TRBJ2-5,CASSPRGKETQYF
TRBV2,few,TRBJ1-1,CASSVDRSAEAFF
TRBV9,NA,TRBJ2-1,CASSVAQVDNEQFF
TRBV2,NA,TRBJ1-3,CASSRDFRNTIYF
TRBV15,NA,TRBJ2-6,CATSRDIGVGSTSGANVLTF
TRBV7-3,NA,TRBJ1-1,CASSLSEGDTEAFF
TRBV20-1,few,TRBJ1-2,CSASPGDRAYGYTF
TRBV6-5,NA,TRBJ1-5,CASRPTGGNQPQHF
TRBV18,NA,TRBJ2-1,CASSPPILAPRSYNEQFF
TRBV6-5,NA,TRBJ2-3,CASSYSPGGPGDTQYF
TRBV9,NA,TRBJ2-6,CASSARGSGANVLTF
TRBV11-3,NA,TRBJ2-7,CASSSNNYEQYF
TRBV18,once,TRBJ2-5,CASSYRGGEETQYF
TRBV9,NA,TRBJ2-1,CASSVVDRGIGEQFF
TRBV2,NA,TRBJ1-3,CASADNEFSGNTIYF
TRBV7-6,NA,TRBJ2-3,CASSFRRGVTDTQYF
TRBV10-3,NA,TRBJ1-1,CAISEAAEGTEAFF
TRBV7-9,once,TRBJ1-1,CASGEPPNTEAFF
TRBV5-4,NA,TRBJ1-4,CASSTTSSGIEKLFF
TRBV9,NA,TRBJ1-4,CASSQTTGLKNEKLFF
TRBV5-1,NA,TRBJ1-5,CASSIRQVYSNQPQHF
TRBV7-3,NA,TRBJ2-5,CASSPGQGLQETQYF
TRBV27,NA,TRBJ1-2,CASSPWTGEGYGYTF
TRBV2,NA,TRBJ1-6,CASKGTGFAPLHF
TRBV3-1/TRBV3-2,NA,TRBJ2-1,CASSHSGTSGDYNEQFF
TRBV24-1,NA,TRBJ2-2,CATSPPGNTGELFF
TRBV7-3,NA,TRBJ2-3,CASSPTSGASDTQYF
TRBV27,few,TRBJ2-7,CASSWSGDGSYEQYF
TRBV2,NA,TRBJ1-2,CASTAAVYGYTF
TRBV3-1/TRBV3-2,once,TRBJ1-3,CASSQDWTGAPSGNTIYF
TRBV27,NA,TRBJ2-7,CASSGTSGYEQYF
TRBV23-1,NA,TRBJ2-7,CASSQSHLVPEQYF
TRBV5-1,NA,TRBJ2-7,CASSRPPGLAGGLAAYEQYF
TRBV3-1/TRBV3-2,NA,TRBJ1-3,CASSEVRVGRRPSGNTIYF
TRBV4-1,NA,TRBJ1-5,CASSPSTGGNQPQHF
TRBV19,NA,TRBJ2-3,CASSTASSSADTQYF
TRBV5-4,once,TRBJ2-2,CASSNEGQGTGELFF
TRBV3-1/TRBV3-2,once,TRBJ1-6,CASSQYASAGNSPLHF
TRBV5-6,NA,TRBJ1-2,CASSPAVIYGYTF
TRBV12-3/TRBV12-4,NA,TRBJ1-4,CASSFLVSKLFF
TRBV5-1,once,TRBJ2-7,CASSFPGDYEQYF
TRBV10-3,NA,TRBJ2-1,CAISAIGAVNEQFF
TRBV7-8,NA,TRBJ2-7,CASSSLFGAGIHEQYF
TRBV5-1,few,TRBJ1-5,CASSLTGGDQPQHF